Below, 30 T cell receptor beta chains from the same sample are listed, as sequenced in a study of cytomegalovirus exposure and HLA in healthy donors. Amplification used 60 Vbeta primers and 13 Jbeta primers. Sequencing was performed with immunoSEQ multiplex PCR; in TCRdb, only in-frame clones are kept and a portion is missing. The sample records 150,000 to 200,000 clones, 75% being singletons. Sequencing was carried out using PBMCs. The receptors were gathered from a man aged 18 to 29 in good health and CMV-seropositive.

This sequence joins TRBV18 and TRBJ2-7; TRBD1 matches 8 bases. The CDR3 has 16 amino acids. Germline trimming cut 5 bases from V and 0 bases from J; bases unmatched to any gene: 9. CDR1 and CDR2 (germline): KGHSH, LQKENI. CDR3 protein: CASSSTRDRSSYEQYF. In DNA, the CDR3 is TGTGCCAGCTCATCGACCCGGGACAGGTCCTCCTACGAGCAGTACTTC.

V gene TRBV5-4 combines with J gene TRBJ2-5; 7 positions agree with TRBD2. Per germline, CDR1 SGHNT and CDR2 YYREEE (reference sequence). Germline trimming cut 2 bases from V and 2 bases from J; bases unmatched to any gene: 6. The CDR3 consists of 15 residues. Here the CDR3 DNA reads TGTGCCAGCAGCTTAGCGGGATCGGGACAAGAGACCCAGTACTTC. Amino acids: CASSLAGSGQETQYF.

The CDR3 here is CASSSTGTAYNEQFF. The DNA of the CDR3 is TGTGCCAGCAGCTCTACCGGGACAGCCTACAATGAGCAGTTCTTC. This rearrangement joins TRBV9 to TRBJ2-1; 7 positions match TRBD1. Germline assignment: CDR1 SGDLS and CDR2 YYNGEE. There are 15 residues in the CDR3. Trimming at V came to 4 bases and at J to 2 bases, leaving 6 bases not matched to a gene.

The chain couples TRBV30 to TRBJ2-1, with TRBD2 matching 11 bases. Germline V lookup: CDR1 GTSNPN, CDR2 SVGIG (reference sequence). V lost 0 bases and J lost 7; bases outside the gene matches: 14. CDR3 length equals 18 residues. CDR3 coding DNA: TGTGCCTGGAGTGTAGTTCATAGCGGGAGGGCCTTGGGAAATGAGCAGTTCTTC. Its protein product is CAWSVVHSGRALGNEQFF. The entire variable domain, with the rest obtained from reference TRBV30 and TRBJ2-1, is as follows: SQTIHQWPATLVQPVGSPLSLECTVEGTSNPNLYWYRQAAGRGLQLLFYSVGIGQISSEVPQNLSASRPQDRQFILSSKKLLLSDSGFYLCAWSVVHSGRALGNEQFFGPGTRLTVL.

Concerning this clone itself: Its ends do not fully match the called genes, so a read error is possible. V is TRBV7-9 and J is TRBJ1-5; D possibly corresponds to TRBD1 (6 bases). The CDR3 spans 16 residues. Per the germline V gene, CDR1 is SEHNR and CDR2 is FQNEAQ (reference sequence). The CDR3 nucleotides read TGTTCCAGCAGCTTAGCTGGGGCAGGGGCCCATCAGCCCCAGCATTTT. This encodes CSSSLAGAGAHQPQHF.

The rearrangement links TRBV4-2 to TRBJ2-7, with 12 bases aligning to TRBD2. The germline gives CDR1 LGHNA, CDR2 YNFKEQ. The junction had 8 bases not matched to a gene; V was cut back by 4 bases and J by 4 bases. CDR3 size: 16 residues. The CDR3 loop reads CASSRQSTSGSYEQYF. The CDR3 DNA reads TGTGCCAGCAGCCGCCAGTCGACTAGCGGGAGTTACGAGCAGTACTTC.

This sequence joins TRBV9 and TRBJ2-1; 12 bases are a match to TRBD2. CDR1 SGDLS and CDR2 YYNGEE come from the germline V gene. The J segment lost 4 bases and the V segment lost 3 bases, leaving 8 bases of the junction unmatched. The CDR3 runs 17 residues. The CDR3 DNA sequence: TGTGCCAGCAGCGACACCTTGACTAGCGGGAGTTACAATGAGCAGTTCTTC. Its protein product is CASSDTLTSGSYNEQFF.

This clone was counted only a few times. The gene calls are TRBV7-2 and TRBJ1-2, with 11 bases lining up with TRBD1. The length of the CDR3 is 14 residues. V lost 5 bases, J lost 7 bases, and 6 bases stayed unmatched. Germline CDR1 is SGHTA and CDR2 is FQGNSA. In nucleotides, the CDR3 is TGTGCCAGCAGCAAAGGACAGGGGGCGGGTGGCTACACCTTC. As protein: CASSKGQGAGGYTF.

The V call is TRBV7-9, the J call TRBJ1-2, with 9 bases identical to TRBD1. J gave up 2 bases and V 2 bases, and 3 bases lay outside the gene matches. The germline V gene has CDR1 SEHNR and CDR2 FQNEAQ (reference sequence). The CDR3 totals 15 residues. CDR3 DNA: TGTGCCAGCAGCTTACCGGGACAGGGAAACTATGGCTACACCTTC. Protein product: CASSLPGQGNYGYTF.

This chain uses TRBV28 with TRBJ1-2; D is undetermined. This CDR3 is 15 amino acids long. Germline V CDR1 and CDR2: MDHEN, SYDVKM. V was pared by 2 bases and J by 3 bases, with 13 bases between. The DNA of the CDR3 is TGTGCCAGCAGTTTAGGGAGCACTTCATACTATGGCTACACCTTC. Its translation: CASSLGSTSYYGYTF.

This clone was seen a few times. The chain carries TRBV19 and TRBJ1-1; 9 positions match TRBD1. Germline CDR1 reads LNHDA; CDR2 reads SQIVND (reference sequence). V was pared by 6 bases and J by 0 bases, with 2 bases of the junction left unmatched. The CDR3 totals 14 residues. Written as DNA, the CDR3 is TGTGCCAGTAGGGACAGGGGTGTGAACACTGAAGCTTTCTTT. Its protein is CASRDRGVNTEAFF.

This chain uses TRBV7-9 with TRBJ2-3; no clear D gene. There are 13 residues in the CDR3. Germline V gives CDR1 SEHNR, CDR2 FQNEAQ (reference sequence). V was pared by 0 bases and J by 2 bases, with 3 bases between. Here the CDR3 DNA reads TGTGCCAGCAGCTTAGCCATCACAGATACGCAGTATTTT. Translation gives CASSLAITDTQYF.

CDR3 sequence: CASSFFAAGRSGANVLTF. The CDR3 bases are TGTGCCAGCAGTTTTTTTGCAGCGGGTCGCTCTGGGGCCAACGTCCTGACTTTC. V and J are TRBV28 and TRBJ2-6; D may be TRBD2 (6 bases). The CDR3 sequence is 18 residues long. The germline V gene has CDR1 MDHEN and CDR2 SYDVKM. V dropped 3 bases and J dropped 0 bases, with 15 bases sitting between them.

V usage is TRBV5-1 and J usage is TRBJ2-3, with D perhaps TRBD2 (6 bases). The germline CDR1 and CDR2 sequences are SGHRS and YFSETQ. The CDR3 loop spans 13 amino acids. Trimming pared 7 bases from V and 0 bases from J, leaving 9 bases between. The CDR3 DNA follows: TGCGCCAGCGGTGCGGGAAGCACAGATACGCAGTATTTT. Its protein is CASGAGSTDTQYF.

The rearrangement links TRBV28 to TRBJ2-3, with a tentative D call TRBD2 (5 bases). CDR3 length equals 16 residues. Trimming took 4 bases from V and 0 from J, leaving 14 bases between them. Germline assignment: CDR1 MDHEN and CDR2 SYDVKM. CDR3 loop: CASSSQAERSTDTQYF. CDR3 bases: TGTGCCAGCAGTTCCCAAGCGGAGCGCAGCACAGATACGCAGTATTTT.

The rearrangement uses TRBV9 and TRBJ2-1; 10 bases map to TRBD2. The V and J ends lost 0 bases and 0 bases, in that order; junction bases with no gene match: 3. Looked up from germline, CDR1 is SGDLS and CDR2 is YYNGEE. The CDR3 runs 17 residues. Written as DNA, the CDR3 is TGTGCCAGCAGCGTAGCTATAGCGGGAGGCTCCTACAATGAGCAGTTCTTC. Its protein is CASSVAIAGGSYNEQFF.

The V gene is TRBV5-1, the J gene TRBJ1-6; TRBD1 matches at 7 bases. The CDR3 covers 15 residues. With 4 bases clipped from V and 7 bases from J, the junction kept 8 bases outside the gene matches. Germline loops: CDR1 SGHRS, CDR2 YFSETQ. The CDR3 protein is CASSLTGTENSPLHF. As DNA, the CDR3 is TGCGCCAGCAGCCTGACCGGGACAGAGAATTCACCCCTCCACTTT.

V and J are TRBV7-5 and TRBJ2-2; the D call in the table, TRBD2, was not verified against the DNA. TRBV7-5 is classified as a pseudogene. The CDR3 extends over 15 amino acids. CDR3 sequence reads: CARSLLSGESGELFF. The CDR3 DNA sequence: TGTGCCAGAAGCCTCCTAAGTGGGGAGTCCGGGGAGCTGTTTTTT.

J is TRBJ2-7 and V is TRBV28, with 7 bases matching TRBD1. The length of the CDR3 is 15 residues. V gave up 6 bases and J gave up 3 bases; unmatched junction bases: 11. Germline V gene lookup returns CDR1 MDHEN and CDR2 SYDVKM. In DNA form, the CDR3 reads TGTGCCAGCAGCCCATTGGGGACAGAACTCTACGAGCAGTACTTC. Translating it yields CASSPLGTELYEQYF.

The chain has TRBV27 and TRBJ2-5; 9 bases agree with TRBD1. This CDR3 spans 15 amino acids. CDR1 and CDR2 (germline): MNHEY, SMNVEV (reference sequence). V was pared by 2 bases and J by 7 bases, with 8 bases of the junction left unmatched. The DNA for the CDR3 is TGTGCCAGCAGTTTACTCGGACAGGGGAGGGGGACCCAGTACTTC. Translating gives CASSLLGQGRGTQYF.

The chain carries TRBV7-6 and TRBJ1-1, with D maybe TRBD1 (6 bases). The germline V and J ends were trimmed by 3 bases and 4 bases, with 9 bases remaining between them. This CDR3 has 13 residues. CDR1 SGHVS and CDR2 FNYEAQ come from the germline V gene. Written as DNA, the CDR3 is TGTGCCAGCAGCTTGGGGGGGCCCACTGAAGCTTTCTTT. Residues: CASSLGGPTEAFF.

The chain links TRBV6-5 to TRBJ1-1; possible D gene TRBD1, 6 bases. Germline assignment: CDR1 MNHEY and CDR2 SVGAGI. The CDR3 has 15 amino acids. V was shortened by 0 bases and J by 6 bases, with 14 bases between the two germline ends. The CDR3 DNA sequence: TGTGCCAGCAGTTACTCCACGCAGGGGTTGGCTGAAGCTTTCTTT. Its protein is CASSYSTQGLAEAFF.

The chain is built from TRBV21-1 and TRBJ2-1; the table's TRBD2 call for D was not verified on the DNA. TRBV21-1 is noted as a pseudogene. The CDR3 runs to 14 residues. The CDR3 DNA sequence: TGTGCCAGACCGTCCGGGTGGGCCTACAATGAGCAGTTCTTC. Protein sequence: CARPSGWAYNEQFF.

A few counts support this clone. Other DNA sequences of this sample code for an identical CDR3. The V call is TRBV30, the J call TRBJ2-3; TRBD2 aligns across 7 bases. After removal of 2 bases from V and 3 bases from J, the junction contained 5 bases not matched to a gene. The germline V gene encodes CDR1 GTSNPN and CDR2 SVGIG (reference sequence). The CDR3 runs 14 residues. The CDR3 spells CAWSPGGRTDTQYF. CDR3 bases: TGTGCCTGGAGTCCGGGAGGAAGGACAGATACGCAGTATTTT.

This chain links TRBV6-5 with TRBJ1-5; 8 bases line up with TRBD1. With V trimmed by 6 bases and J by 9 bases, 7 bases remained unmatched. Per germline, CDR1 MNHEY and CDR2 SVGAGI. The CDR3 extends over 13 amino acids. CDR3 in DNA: TGTGCCAGCAGCGAGGACAGGGCTCGGCCCCAGCATTTT. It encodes CASSEDRARPQHF.

For the CDR3, the DNA is TGTGCCAGCACCCTGAGGAGGAGGGACACCGGGGAGCTGTTTTTT. It translates to CASTLRRRDTGELFF. This sequence joins TRBV2 and TRBJ2-2, with D possibly matching TRBD2 (6 bases). The CDR3 spans 15 residues. Germline V lookup: CDR1 SNHLY, CDR2 FYNNEI. Trimming pared 7 bases from V and 3 bases from J, leaving 15 bases between. The whole variable domain, remainder taken from reference TRBV2 and TRBJ2-2, is EPEVTQTPSHQVTQMGQEVILRCVPISNHLYFYWYRQILGQKVEFLVSFYNNEISEKSEIFDDQFSVERPDGSNFTLKIRSTKLEDSAMYFCASTLRRRDTGELFFGEGSRLTVL.

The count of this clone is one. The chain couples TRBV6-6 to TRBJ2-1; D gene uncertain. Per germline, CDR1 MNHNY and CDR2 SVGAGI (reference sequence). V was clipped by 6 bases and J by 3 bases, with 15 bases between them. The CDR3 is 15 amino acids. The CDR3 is CASSPLSPNYNEQFF. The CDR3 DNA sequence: TGTGCCAGCAGCCCCTTGAGCCCAAACTACAATGAGCAGTTCTTC.

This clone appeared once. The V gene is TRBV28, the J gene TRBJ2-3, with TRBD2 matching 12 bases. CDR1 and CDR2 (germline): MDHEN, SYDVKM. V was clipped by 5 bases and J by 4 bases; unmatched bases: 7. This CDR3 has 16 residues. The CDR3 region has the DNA TGTGCCAGCAGTCCCCGACTAGCGGGAGAAGCAGATACGCAGTATTTT. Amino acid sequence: CASSPRLAGEADTQYF.

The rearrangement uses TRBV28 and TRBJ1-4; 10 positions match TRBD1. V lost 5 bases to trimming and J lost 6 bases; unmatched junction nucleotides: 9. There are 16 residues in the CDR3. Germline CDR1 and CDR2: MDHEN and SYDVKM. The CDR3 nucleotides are TGTGCCAGCAGTCCGAGAGGACAGGGGGAGGATGAAAAACTGTTTTTT. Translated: CASSPRGQGEDEKLFF.

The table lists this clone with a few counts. The CDR3 DNA reads as TGTGCCTGGAGTGTACAGGGGGGAAACGAGCAGTACTTC. Translated: CAWSVQGGNEQYF. This chain joins TRBV30 and TRBJ2-7; the match to TRBD1 covers 8 bases. There are 13 residues in the CDR3. J lost 5 bases, V lost 0 bases, and 3 bases had no gene match. Germline CDR1 reads GTSNPN; CDR2 reads SVGIG (reference sequence).